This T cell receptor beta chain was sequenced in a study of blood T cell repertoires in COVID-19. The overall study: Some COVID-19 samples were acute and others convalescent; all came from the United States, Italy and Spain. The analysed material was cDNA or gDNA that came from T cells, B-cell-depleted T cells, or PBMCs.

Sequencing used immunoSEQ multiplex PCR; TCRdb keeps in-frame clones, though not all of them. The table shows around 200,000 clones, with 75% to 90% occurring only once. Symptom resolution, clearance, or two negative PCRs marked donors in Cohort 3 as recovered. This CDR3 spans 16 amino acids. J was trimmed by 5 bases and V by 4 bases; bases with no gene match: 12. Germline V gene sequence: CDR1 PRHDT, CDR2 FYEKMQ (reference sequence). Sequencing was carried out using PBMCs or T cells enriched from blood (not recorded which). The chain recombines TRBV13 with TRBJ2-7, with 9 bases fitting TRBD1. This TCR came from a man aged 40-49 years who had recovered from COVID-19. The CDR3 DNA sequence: TGTGCCAGCAGCTCGATAGAGGGGACAGGGCCCAACGAGCAGTACTTC. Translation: CASSSIEGTGPNEQYF.